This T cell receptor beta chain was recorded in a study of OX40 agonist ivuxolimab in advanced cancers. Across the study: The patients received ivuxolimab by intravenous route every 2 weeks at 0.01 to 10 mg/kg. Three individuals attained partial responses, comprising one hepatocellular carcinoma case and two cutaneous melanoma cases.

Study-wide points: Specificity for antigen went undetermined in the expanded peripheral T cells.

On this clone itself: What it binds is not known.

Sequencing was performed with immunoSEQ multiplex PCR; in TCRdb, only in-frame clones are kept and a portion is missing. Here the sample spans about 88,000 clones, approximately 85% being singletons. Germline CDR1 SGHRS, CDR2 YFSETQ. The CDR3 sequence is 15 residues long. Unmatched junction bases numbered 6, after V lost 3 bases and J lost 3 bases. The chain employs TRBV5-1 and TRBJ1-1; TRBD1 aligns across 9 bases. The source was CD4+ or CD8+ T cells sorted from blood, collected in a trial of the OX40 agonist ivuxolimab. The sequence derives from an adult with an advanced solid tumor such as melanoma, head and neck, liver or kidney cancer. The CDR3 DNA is TGCGCCAGCAGCTACGGACAGGGGATGGACACTGAAGCTTTCTTT. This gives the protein CASSYGQGMDTEAFF.